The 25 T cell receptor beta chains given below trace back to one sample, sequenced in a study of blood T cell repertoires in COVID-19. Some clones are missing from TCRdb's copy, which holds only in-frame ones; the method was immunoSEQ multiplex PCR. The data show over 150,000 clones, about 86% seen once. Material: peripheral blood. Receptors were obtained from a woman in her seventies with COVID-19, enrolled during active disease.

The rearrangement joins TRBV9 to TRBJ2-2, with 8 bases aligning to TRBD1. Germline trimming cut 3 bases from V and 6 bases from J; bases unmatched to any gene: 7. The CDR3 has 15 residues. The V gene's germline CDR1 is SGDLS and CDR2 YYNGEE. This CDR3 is CASSARPGGPGELFF. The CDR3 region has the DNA TGTGCCAGCAGCGCCAGACCAGGGGGCCCCGGGGAGCTGTTTTTT.

The CDR3 sequence: CAWSVTGSVNEKLFF. The CDR3 DNA reads as TGTGCCTGGAGTGTCACGGGGTCGGTTAATGAAAAACTGTTTTTT. The chain uses TRBV30 and TRBJ1-4; D uncertain. With 0 bases removed from V and 4 bases from J, the gap between germline ends came to 12 bases. The CDR3 runs 15 residues. Germline loops: CDR1 GTSNPN, CDR2 SVGIG (reference sequence). Together with reference TRBV30 and TRBJ1-4, the CDR3 gives the full variable domain: SQTIHQWPATLVQPVGSPLSLECTVEGTSNPNLYWYRQAAGRGLQLLFYSVGIGQISSEVPQNLSASRPQDRQFILSSKKLLLSDSGFYLCAWSVTGSVNEKLFFGSGTQLSVL.

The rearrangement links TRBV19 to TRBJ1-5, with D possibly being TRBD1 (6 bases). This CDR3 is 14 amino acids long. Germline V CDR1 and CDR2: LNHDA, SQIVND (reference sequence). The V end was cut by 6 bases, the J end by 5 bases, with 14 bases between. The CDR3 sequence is CASRIRQADQPQHF. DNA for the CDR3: TGTGCCAGTAGGATTAGACAGGCCGATCAGCCCCAGCATTTT.

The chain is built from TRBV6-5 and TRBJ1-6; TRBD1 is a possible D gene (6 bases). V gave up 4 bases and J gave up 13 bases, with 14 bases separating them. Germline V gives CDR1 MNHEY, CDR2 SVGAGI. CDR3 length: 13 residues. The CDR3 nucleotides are TGTGCCAGCAGTTTAAGGACAGTCTCTCCCCTCCACTTT. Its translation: CASSLRTVSPLHF.

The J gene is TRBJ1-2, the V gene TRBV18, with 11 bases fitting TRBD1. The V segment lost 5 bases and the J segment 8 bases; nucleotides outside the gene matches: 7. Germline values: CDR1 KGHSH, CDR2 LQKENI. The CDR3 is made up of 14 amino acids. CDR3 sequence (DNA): TGTGCCAGCTCAACTGGACAGGGGGCACGGGGCTACACCTTC. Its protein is CASSTGQGARGYTF.

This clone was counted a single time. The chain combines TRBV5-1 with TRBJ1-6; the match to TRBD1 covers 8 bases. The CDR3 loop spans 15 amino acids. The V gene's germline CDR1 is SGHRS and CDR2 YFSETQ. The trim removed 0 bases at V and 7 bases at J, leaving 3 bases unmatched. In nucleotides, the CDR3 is TGCGCCAGCAGCTTGGTCAGGGGGCGGAATTCACCCCTCCACTTT. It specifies CASSLVRGRNSPLHF.

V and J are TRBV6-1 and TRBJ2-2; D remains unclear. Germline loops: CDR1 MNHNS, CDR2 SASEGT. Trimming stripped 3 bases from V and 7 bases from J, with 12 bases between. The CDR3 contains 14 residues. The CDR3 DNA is TGTGCCAGCAGTGAGCTAGTTGGTGGCGGGGAGCTGTTTTTT. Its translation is CASSELVGGGELFF.

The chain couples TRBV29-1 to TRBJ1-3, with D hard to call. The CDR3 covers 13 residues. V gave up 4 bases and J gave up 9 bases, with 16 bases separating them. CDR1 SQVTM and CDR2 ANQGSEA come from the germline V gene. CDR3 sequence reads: CSVGSGGGGTIYF. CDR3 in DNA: TGCAGCGTTGGGAGCGGAGGAGGCGGCACCATATATTTT.

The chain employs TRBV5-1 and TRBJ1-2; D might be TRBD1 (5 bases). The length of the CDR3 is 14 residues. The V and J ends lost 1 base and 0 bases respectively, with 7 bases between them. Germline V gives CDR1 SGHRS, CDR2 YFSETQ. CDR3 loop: CASSLSRANYGYTF. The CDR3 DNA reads TGCGCCAGCAGCTTGAGCAGGGCTAACTATGGCTACACCTTC.

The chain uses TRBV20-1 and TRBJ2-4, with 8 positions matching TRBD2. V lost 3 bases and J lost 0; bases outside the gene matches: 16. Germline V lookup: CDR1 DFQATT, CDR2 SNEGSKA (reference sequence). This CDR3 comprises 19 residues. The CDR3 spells CSASTAGGMVVVAKNIQYF. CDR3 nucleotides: TGCAGTGCTAGTACTGCGGGGGGAATGGTTGTAGTAGCCAAAAACATTCAGTACTTC.

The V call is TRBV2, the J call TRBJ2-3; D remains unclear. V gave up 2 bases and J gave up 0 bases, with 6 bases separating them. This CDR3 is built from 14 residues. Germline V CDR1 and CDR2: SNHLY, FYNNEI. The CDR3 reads CASSEILSTDTQYF. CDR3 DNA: TGTGCCAGCAGTGAAATACTGAGCACAGATACGCAGTATTTT.

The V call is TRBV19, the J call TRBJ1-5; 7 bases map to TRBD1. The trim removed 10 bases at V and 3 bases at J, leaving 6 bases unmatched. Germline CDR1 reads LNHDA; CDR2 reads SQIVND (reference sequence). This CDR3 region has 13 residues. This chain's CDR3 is CATQGPTNQPQHF. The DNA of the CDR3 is TGTGCCACACAGGGGCCAACCAATCAGCCCCAGCATTTT. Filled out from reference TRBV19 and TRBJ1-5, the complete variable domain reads DGGITQSPKYLFRKEGQNVTLSCEQNLNHDAMYWYRQDPGQGLRLIYYSQIVNDFQKGDIAEGYSVSREKKESFPLTVTSAQKNPTAFYLCATQGPTNQPQHFGDGTRLSIL.

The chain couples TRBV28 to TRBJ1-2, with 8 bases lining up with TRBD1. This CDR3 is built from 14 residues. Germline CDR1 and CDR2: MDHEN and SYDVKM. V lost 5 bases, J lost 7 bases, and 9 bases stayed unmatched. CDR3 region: CASSNRGSWVGYTF. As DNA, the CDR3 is TGTGCCAGCAGTAACAGGGGGTCGTGGGTTGGCTACACCTTC.

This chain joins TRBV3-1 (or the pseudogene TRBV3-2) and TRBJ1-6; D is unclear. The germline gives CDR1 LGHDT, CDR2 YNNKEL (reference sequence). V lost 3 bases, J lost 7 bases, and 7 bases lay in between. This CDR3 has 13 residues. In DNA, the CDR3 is TGTGCCAGCAGCCAGACCAGGAATTCACCCCTCCACTTT. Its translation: CASSQTRNSPLHF.

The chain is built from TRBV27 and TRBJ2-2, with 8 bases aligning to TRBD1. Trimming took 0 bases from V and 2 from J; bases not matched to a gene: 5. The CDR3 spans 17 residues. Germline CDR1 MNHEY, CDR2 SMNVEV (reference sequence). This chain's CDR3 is CASSLSTGTGNTGELFF. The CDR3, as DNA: TGTGCCAGCAGTTTATCGACCGGGACAGGAAACACCGGGGAGCTGTTTTTT.

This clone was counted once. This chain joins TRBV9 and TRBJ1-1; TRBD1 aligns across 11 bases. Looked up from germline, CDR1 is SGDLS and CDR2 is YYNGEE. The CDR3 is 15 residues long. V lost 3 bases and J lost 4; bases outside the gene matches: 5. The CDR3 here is CASSARGTGGTEAFF. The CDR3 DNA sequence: TGTGCCAGCAGCGCTCGCGGGACAGGGGGCACTGAAGCTTTCTTT.

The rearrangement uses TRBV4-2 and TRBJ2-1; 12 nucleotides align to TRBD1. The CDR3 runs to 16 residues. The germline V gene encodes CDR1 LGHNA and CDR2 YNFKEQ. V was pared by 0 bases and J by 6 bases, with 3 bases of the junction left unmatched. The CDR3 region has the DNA TGTGCCAGCAGCCAAGATTGGGACAGGGGGCTCAATGAGCAGTTCTTC. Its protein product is CASSQDWDRGLNEQFF.

CDR3 sequence reads: CASSWGLEDTQYF. DNA for the CDR3: TGTGCCAGCAGTTGGGGACTAGAAGATACGCAGTATTTT. The chain combines TRBV5-4 with TRBJ2-3; TRBD2 aligns across 8 bases. V lost 5 bases to trimming and J lost 5 bases; unmatched junction nucleotides: 4. This CDR3 has 13 residues. From germline, CDR1 is SGHNT and CDR2 YYREEE (reference sequence).

In DNA, the CDR3 is TGTGCCAGCAGCTTCGGGGGTCAATACAATGAGCAGTTCTTC. Translating it yields CASSFGGQYNEQFF. V and J are TRBV11-1 and TRBJ2-1; D is perhaps TRBD2 (6 bases). The V and J ends lost 3 bases and 4 bases respectively, with 10 bases between them. Germline V gives CDR1 SGHAT, CDR2 FQDESV (reference sequence). CDR3 length equals 14 residues.

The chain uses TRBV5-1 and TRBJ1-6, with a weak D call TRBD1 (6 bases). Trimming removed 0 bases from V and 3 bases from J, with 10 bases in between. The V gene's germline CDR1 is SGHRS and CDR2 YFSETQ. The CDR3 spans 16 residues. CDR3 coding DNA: TGCGCCAGCAGCTTGGGGAAAGGGGGCTATAATTCACCCCTCCACTTT. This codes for CASSLGKGGYNSPLHF.

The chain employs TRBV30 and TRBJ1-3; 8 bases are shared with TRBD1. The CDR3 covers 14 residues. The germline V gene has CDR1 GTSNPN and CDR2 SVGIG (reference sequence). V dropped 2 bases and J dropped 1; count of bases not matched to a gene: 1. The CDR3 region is CAWSTGGSGNTIYF. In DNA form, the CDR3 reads TGTGCCTGGAGTACAGGGGGATCTGGAAACACCATATATTTT.

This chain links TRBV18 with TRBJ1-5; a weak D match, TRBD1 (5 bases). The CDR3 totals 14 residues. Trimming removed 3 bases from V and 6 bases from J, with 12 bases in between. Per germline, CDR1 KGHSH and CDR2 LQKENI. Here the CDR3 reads CASSPDRGSQPQHF. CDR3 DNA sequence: TGTGCCAGCTCACCCGACAGAGGAAGTCAGCCCCAGCATTTT.

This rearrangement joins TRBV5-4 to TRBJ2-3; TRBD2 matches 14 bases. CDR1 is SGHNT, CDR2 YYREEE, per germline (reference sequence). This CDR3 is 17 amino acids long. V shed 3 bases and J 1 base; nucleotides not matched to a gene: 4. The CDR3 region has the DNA TGTGCCAGCAGCTCAGGACTAGCGGGGGGCGGCACAGATACGCAGTATTTT. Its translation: CASSSGLAGGGTDTQYF.

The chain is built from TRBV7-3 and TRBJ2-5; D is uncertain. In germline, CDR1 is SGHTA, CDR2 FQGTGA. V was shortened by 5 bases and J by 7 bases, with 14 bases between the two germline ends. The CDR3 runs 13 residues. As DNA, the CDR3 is TGTGCCAGCAGCCGACTGCCAGAAGGGACCCAGTACTTC. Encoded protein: CASSRLPEGTQYF.

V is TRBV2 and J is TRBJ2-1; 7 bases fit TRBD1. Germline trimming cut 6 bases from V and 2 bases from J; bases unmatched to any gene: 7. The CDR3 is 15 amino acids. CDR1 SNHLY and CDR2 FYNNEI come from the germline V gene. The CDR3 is CASRTRDSPYNEQFF. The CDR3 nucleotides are TGTGCCAGCAGAACCCGGGACAGTCCCTACAATGAGCAGTTCTTC.